A selection of T cell receptor beta chains follows, all from one sample in a study of blood T cells in healthy people across ages. TCRdb processed the 5' RACE reads anew with MiXCR; each CDR3 protein has one entry. Of under 2,000,000 distinct CDR3 sequences in the sample, less than 50% are singletons; the top ten hold about 2.1%. Material: blood. These receptors all stem from a woman aged 35 to 49 in good health. The CDR3 runs from the conserved cysteine through the conserved F or W. Each record gives: D gene, V gene, J gene, clone size, CDR3 DNA, CDR3 protein. The D gene is left open where the match is weak. Size is stated for part of the rows, as once, few or many counts, or as a class when the clone is expanded.

d_gene: .
v_gene: TRBV7-2
j_gene: TRBJ1-4
abundance: .
CDR3nt: TGTGCCAGCAGTCATGCGGGAAGAAAACTGTTTTTT
CDR3aa: CASSHAGRKLFF

d_gene: TRBD2
v_gene: TRBV7-3
j_gene: TRBJ2-3
abundance: .
CDR3nt: TGTGCCAGCAGCCTCCGGACTAGCGGGGGTCCGCCAGATACGCAGTATTTT
CDR3aa: CASSLRTSGGPPDTQYF

d_gene: TRBD2
v_gene: TRBV20-1
j_gene: TRBJ2-3
abundance: few
CDR3nt: TGCAGTGCTAGAGATTCGGGCGGGGGGACCGATACGCAGTATTTT
CDR3aa: CSARDSGGGTDTQYF

d_gene: TRBD2
v_gene: TRBV5-1
j_gene: TRBJ2-7
abundance: .
CDR3nt: TGCGCCAGCAGCTCGGGACTAGCGGGGGGCCCTTCTACGGAGACTCAGTACTTC
CDR3aa: CASSSGLAGGPSTETQYF

d_gene: TRBD1
v_gene: TRBV28
j_gene: TRBJ2-6
abundance: .
CDR3nt: TGTGGCAGCGGGGACAGGGAACTAAGCTCTGGGGCCAACGTCCTGACTTTC
CDR3aa: CGSGDRELSSGANVLTF

d_gene: .
v_gene: TRBV12-3/TRBV12-4
j_gene: TRBJ2-3
abundance: .
CDR3nt: TGTGCCAGCAGGCAAAGACAGATAAGAGCAGATACGCAGTATTTT
CDR3aa: CASRQRQIRADTQYF

d_gene: .
v_gene: TRBV20-1
j_gene: TRBJ2-1
abundance: .
CDR3nt: TGCAGTGTTATAGGAGCTAGCGTGACCTACAATGAGCAGTTCTTC
CDR3aa: CSVIGASVTYNEQFF

d_gene: .
v_gene: TRBV4-1
j_gene: TRBJ2-1
abundance: many
CDR3nt: TGCGCCAGCAGCCAAGGCTGGGGTTCCTACAATGAGCAGTTCTTC
CDR3aa: CASSQGWGSYNEQFF

d_gene: TRBD2
v_gene: TRBV7-9
j_gene: TRBJ2-3
abundance: .
CDR3nt: TGTGCCAGCAGCCCGATGGGACTAGCGGGGACCACAGATACGCAGTATTTT
CDR3aa: CASSPMGLAGTTDTQYF

d_gene: .
v_gene: TRBV20-1
j_gene: TRBJ1-2
abundance: .
CDR3nt: TGCAGTGCTAGACAGGGAGGGTACTATGGCTACACCTTC
CDR3aa: CSARQGGYYGYTF

d_gene: TRBD2
v_gene: TRBV28
j_gene: TRBJ2-5
abundance: few
CDR3nt: TGTGCCAGCAGTTTACAAGCGGGGGGGTCCGGGGAGACCCAGTACTTC
CDR3aa: CASSLQAGGSGETQYF

d_gene: .
v_gene: TRBV4-3
j_gene: TRBJ2-5
abundance: .
CDR3nt: TGCGCCAGCAGCCGCACGCTCAAACAAGAGACCCAGTACTTC
CDR3aa: CASSRTLKQETQYF

d_gene: .
v_gene: TRBV4-1
j_gene: TRBJ2-6
abundance: .
CDR3nt: TGCGCCAGCAGCCAACTTTGGTTCTCTGGGGCCAACGTCCTGACTTTC
CDR3aa: CASSQLWFSGANVLTF

d_gene: TRBD2
v_gene: TRBV27
j_gene: TRBJ2-3
abundance: .
CDR3nt: TGTGCCAGCAGTCCTTTACTCCCCGGGGGGACAGATACGCAGTATTTT
CDR3aa: CASSPLLPGGTDTQYF

d_gene: .
v_gene: TRBV14
j_gene: TRBJ1-6
abundance: .
CDR3nt: TGTGCCAGCAGCCAAGATCTGGGGTTTTCTTCACCCCTCCACTTT
CDR3aa: CASSQDLGFSSPLHF

d_gene: .
v_gene: TRBV7-9
j_gene: TRBJ2-3
abundance: .
CDR3nt: TGTGCGCCGCGGGCCGTTCGCACAGATACGCAGTATTTT
CDR3aa: CAPRAVRTDTQYF

d_gene: TRBD1
v_gene: TRBV5-1
j_gene: TRBJ2-5
abundance: .
CDR3nt: TGCGCCAGCAGCTTGCCGGACAGGGGGCTCTACGGGCAGTACTTC
CDR3aa: CASSLPDRGLYGQYF

d_gene: TRBD1
v_gene: TRBV5-1
j_gene: TRBJ2-6
abundance: .
CDR3nt: TGCGCCAGCAATCAAGACAGGGGTCTAGCTGGGGCCAACGTCCTGACTTTC
CDR3aa: CASNQDRGLAGANVLTF

d_gene: TRBD2
v_gene: TRBV7-2
j_gene: TRBJ2-5
abundance: few
CDR3nt: TGTGCCAGCAGCTTAGCTTTATCAACTAGCGGGGCGTCCTTAGGGACCCAGTACTTC
CDR3aa: CASSLALSTSGASLGTQYF

d_gene: TRBD1
v_gene: TRBV7-2
j_gene: TRBJ2-7
abundance: few
CDR3nt: TGTGCCAGCAGCCCGCGACAGGGGCGCACCGAGCAGTACTTC
CDR3aa: CASSPRQGRTEQYF

d_gene: TRBD1
v_gene: TRBV5-1
j_gene: TRBJ2-5
abundance: .
CDR3nt: TGCGCCAGCAGCACCGGGACAGGGACTGGCCAAGAGACCCAGTACTTC
CDR3aa: CASSTGTGTGQETQYF

d_gene: .
v_gene: TRBV5-1
j_gene: TRBJ2-5
abundance: many
CDR3nt: TGCGCCAGCAGCTCTACAACCAAAGAGACCCAGTACTTC
CDR3aa: CASSSTTKETQYF

d_gene: .
v_gene: TRBV10-3
j_gene: TRBJ2-1
abundance: .
CDR3nt: TGTGCCATCAGTGACCGTGCGGGGGCGATTAACAATGAGCAGTTCTTC
CDR3aa: CAISDRAGAINNEQFF

d_gene: .
v_gene: TRBV10-1
j_gene: TRBJ2-7
abundance: few
CDR3nt: TGTGCCAGCAGTGAGGGGGACTCCTACGAGCAGTACTTC
CDR3aa: CASSEGDSYEQYF

d_gene: .
v_gene: TRBV28
j_gene: TRBJ2-3
abundance: .
CDR3nt: TGTGCCAGCAGTTTTTGGGCGCAAAAGTATTTT
CDR3aa: CASSFWAQKYF

d_gene: .
v_gene: TRBV20-1
j_gene: TRBJ1-6
abundance: .
CDR3nt: TGCAGTGCTAGAGAGACGGGGGCGCGAAATTCACCCCTCCACTTT
CDR3aa: CSARETGARNSPLHF

d_gene: .
v_gene: TRBV9
j_gene: TRBJ1-4
abundance: .
CDR3nt: TGTGCCAGCAGCTTCACCTGGGCAACTAATGAAAAACTGTTTTTT
CDR3aa: CASSFTWATNEKLFF

d_gene: TRBD1
v_gene: TRBV5-1
j_gene: TRBJ1-2
abundance: few
CDR3nt: TGCGCCAGCAGCTTCCGACAGGGTGAGGGAGGCTACACCTTC
CDR3aa: CASSFRQGEGGYTF

d_gene: .
v_gene: TRBV6-1
j_gene: TRBJ2-7
abundance: .
CDR3nt: TGTGCCAGCAGTGAAGCGCAGTCCTCCTCCTACGAGCAGTACTTC
CDR3aa: CASSEAQSSSYEQYF

d_gene: TRBD2
v_gene: TRBV6-6
j_gene: TRBJ2-5
abundance: few
CDR3nt: TGTGCCAGCAGTTACCATCTTAGCGGGGGGGAGACCCAGTACTTC
CDR3aa: CASSYHLSGGETQYF

d_gene: TRBD1
v_gene: TRBV20-1
j_gene: TRBJ2-5
abundance: .
CDR3nt: TGCAGTGCTGAAACCCGGACAGGGGGGGCTAAGCGGGAGACCCAGTACTTC
CDR3aa: CSAETRTGGAKRETQYF

d_gene: TRBD1
v_gene: TRBV7-2
j_gene: TRBJ1-1
abundance: .
CDR3nt: TGTGCCAGCAGCCCTCCGACAGGGCGGGTCGACACTGAAGCTTTCTTT
CDR3aa: CASSPPTGRVDTEAFF

d_gene: .
v_gene: TRBV7-2
j_gene: TRBJ2-4
abundance: .
CDR3nt: TGTGCCAGCAGCTCAGGGTTGGTCAAAAACATTCAGTACTTC
CDR3aa: CASSSGLVKNIQYF

d_gene: TRBD2
v_gene: TRBV6-2/TRBV6-3
j_gene: TRBJ2-1
abundance: .
CDR3nt: TGTGCCACCGGAGGCGGGGGGGCAAGGTCCCTCTACAATGAGCAGTTCTTC
CDR3aa: CATGGGGARSLYNEQFF

d_gene: TRBD1
v_gene: TRBV6-6
j_gene: TRBJ2-5
abundance: few
CDR3nt: TGTGCCAGCAGCCGCGACTCGACAGGGCGCCAAGAGACCCAGTACTTC
CDR3aa: CASSRDSTGRQETQYF

d_gene: TRBD2
v_gene: TRBV6-5
j_gene: TRBJ2-5
abundance: few
CDR3nt: TGTGCCAGCAGTTACTCGAGTTTGACCGGACTAGCGGGGAAAGAAGAGACCCAGTACTTC
CDR3aa: CASSYSSLTGLAGKEETQYF

d_gene: TRBD1
v_gene: TRBV12-3/TRBV12-4
j_gene: TRBJ2-3
abundance: .
CDR3nt: TGTGCCAGCAGTTCCGAGGGGGCGAGCACAGATACGCAGTATTTT
CDR3aa: CASSSEGASTDTQYF

d_gene: TRBD1
v_gene: TRBV5-6
j_gene: TRBJ2-5
abundance: .
CDR3nt: TGTGCCAGCAGCACGACAGGGGGGATTCAAGAGACCCAGTACTTC
CDR3aa: CASSTTGGIQETQYF

d_gene: .
v_gene: TRBV12-3/TRBV12-4
j_gene: TRBJ2-5
abundance: few
CDR3nt: TGTGCCAGCAGTTTAGGGGGACCTATAGAGACCCAGTACTTC
CDR3aa: CASSLGGPIETQYF

d_gene: .
v_gene: TRBV25-1
j_gene: TRBJ2-1
abundance: .
CDR3nt: TGTGCCAGCAGTCCTCGAGTGGGGCTCGGCTCCTACAATGTGCAGTTCTTC
CDR3aa: CASSPRVGLGSYNVQFF

d_gene: TRBD1
v_gene: TRBV7-2
j_gene: TRBJ1-2
abundance: .
CDR3nt: TGTGCCAGCAGCTTCGGGAGGACAGGGGGCTATGGCTACACCTTC
CDR3aa: CASSFGRTGGYGYTF

d_gene: .
v_gene: TRBV24-1
j_gene: TRBJ2-2
abundance: .
CDR3nt: TGTGCCACCAGTGATCCGGCAGATGTCGCCGGGGAGCTGTTTTTT
CDR3aa: CATSDPADVAGELFF

d_gene: TRBD2
v_gene: TRBV6-6
j_gene: TRBJ2-5
abundance: .
CDR3nt: TGTGCCAGCAGTTACCCCAGGACTAGCGGCGGTAATCAAGAGACCCAGTACTTC
CDR3aa: CASSYPRTSGGNQETQYF

d_gene: .
v_gene: TRBV29-1
j_gene: TRBJ2-5
abundance: .
CDR3nt: TGCAGCGTTGTCGGGCGGCCCCTCGGGCTTATCAATGAGCAGTACTTC
CDR3aa: CSVVGRPLGLINEQYF

d_gene: .
v_gene: TRBV4-2
j_gene: TRBJ2-1
abundance: .
CDR3nt: TGTGCCAGCAGCCAGAGGGTAGGGGGGACTTACAATGAGCAGTTCTTC
CDR3aa: CASSQRVGGTYNEQFF

d_gene: TRBD1
v_gene: TRBV20-1
j_gene: TRBJ1-2
abundance: .
CDR3nt: TGCAGTGCTAGACACAGGGGGTTCGGCAGCTATGGCTACACCTTC
CDR3aa: CSARHRGFGSYGYTF

d_gene: .
v_gene: TRBV28
j_gene: TRBJ1-2
abundance: .
CDR3nt: TGTGCCAGCAGTTTGGCGGCCAGACAGAACTATGGCTACACCTTC
CDR3aa: CASSLAARQNYGYTF

d_gene: .
v_gene: TRBV4-3
j_gene: TRBJ2-2
abundance: .
CDR3nt: TGCGCCAGCAGCCAGTTCAGCACCGGGGAGCTGTTTTTT
CDR3aa: CASSQFSTGELFF

d_gene: .
v_gene: TRBV15
j_gene: TRBJ2-7
abundance: .
CDR3nt: TGTGCCACCAGCATAAGGTTCAGCGCCTACGAGCAGTACTTC
CDR3aa: CATSIRFSAYEQYF

d_gene: .
v_gene: TRBV6-2/TRBV6-3
j_gene: TRBJ1-1
abundance: .
CDR3nt: TGTGCCAGCAGTTACCCTCGTGTGGGGAACACTGAAGCTTTCTTT
CDR3aa: CASSYPRVGNTEAFF

d_gene: .
v_gene: TRBV6-5
j_gene: TRBJ2-3
abundance: few
CDR3nt: TGTGCCAGCAGTCCACCGAACCGAGATACGCAGTATTTT
CDR3aa: CASSPPNRDTQYF

d_gene: .
v_gene: TRBV4-3
j_gene: TRBJ1-4
abundance: .
CDR3nt: TGCGCCAGCAGCCAAGCCGGGGGACGGAGCAACTACGAAAAACTGTTTTTT
CDR3aa: CASSQAGGRSNYEKLFF

d_gene: .
v_gene: TRBV28
j_gene: TRBJ1-2
abundance: .
CDR3nt: TGTGCCAGCAGTTTAAACAGCGGACATGGCTACACCTTC
CDR3aa: CASSLNSGHGYTF

d_gene: TRBD2
v_gene: TRBV4-3
j_gene: TRBJ2-5
abundance: few
CDR3nt: TGCGCCAGCAGCCGGGAGATGTCTAGCGGCCGCGAGACCCAGTACTTC
CDR3aa: CASSREMSSGRETQYF

d_gene: .
v_gene: TRBV20-1
j_gene: TRBJ1-2
abundance: .
CDR3nt: TGCACTCTACGGGGGGGCTCTGGCTACACCTTC
CDR3aa: CTLRGGSGYTF